A selection of T cell receptor beta chains follows, all from one sample in a study of T-cell memory formation after mild COVID-19. TCRdb re-derived calls from the 5' RACE reads in MiXCR, one entry per CDR3 protein. The sample holds roughly 89,000 distinct CDR3 sequences, about 13% seen once. The sequenced sample was PBMCs or a T cell subset sorted from them (not recorded which). These receptors came from an adult woman who had mild COVID-19 (a few samples of this study predate the infection). Cell type and time point are not known. The CDR3 runs from the conserved cysteine through the conserved F or W. The D gene is left open where the match is weak. Only part of the rows carry a size: once, few, many, or a class if the clone is expanded.

size: .; D: .; J: TRBJ2-2; V: TRBV10-2; CDR3: CASSGGLNTGELFF; DNA: TGCGCCAGCAGTGGGGGCCTGAACACCGGGGAGCTGTTTTTT
size: .; D: .; J: TRBJ2-7; V: TRBV20-1; CDR3: CSAQGRGSYEQYF; DNA: TGCAGTGCTCAAGGCAGGGGATCCTACGAGCAGTACTTC
size: few; D: TRBD2; J: TRBJ2-4; V: TRBV7-9; CDR3: CASSLGLASAKNIQYF; DNA: TGTGCCAGCAGCTTAGGACTAGCCTCAGCCAAAAACATTCAGTACTTC
size: many; D: .; J: TRBJ2-7; V: TRBV7-9; CDR3: CASSLGSISYEQYF; DNA: TGTGCCAGCAGCTTGGGGAGTATCTCCTACGAGCAGTACTTC
size: few; D: TRBD1; J: TRBJ1-1; V: TRBV12-3/TRBV12-4; CDR3: CASRPNPGQGWNTEAFF; DNA: TGTGCCAGCAGACCGAATCCCGGACAGGGGTGGAACACTGAAGCTTTCTTT
size: few; D: .; J: TRBJ2-2; V: TRBV5-1; CDR3: CASSLRDPNTGELFF; DNA: TGCGCCAGCAGCTTGAGGGACCCCAACACCGGGGAGCTGTTTTTT
size: few; D: .; J: TRBJ2-5; V: TRBV5-1; CDR3: CASSLRLEETQYF; DNA: TGCGCCAGCAGCTTGAGACTCGAAGAGACCCAGTACTTC
size: many; D: .; J: TRBJ2-2; V: TRBV5-1; CDR3: CASSLAGNTGELFF; DNA: TGCGCCAGCAGCTTGGCCGGCAACACCGGGGAGCTGTTTTTT
size: many; D: .; J: TRBJ2-1; V: TRBV4-3; CDR3: CASSQDRGVAGNEQFF; DNA: TGCGCCAGCAGCCAAGATCGCGGCGTCGCCGGCAATGAGCAGTTCTTC
size: .; D: .; J: TRBJ2-7; V: TRBV12-3/TRBV12-4; CDR3: CASRLQVGAHEQYF; DNA: TGTGCCAGCAGACTCCAGGTCGGGGCCCACGAGCAGTACTTC
size: .; D: TRBD2; J: TRBJ2-7; V: TRBV4-2; CDR3: CASSQVAAGGSTYEQYF; DNA: TGTGCCAGCAGCCAAGTTGCAGCGGGAGGATCTACCTACGAGCAGTACTTC
size: .; D: .; J: TRBJ2-1; V: TRBV5-6; CDR3: CASSLGGRRVRNEQFF; DNA: TGTGCCAGCAGCTTGGGCGGAAGGAGAGTGCGTAATGAGCAGTTCTTC
size: few; D: TRBD1; J: TRBJ2-3; V: TRBV5-1; CDR3: CASSGLGTGGEGLASPDTQYF; DNA: TGCGCCAGCAGCGGACTCGGGACAGGGGGCGAGGGACTAGCCTCTCCAGATACGCAGTATTTT
size: few; D: .; J: TRBJ1-4; V: TRBV9; CDR3: CASSVAQQRNEKLFF; DNA: TGTGCCAGCAGCGTAGCTCAGCAGCGGAATGAAAAACTGTTTTTT
size: few; D: .; J: TRBJ1-5; V: TRBV2; CDR3: CASSGQSGNQPQHF; DNA: TGTGCCAGCAGTGGCCAGTCCGGCAATCAGCCCCAGCATTTT
size: .; D: TRBD1; J: TRBJ2-7; V: TRBV3-1; CDR3: CASSPGTDYEQYF; DNA: TGTGCCAGCAGCCCCGGGACAGACTACGAGCAGTACTTC